Below, 27 T cell receptor beta chains from the same sample are listed, as sequenced in a study of T cells in tuberculosis. Measured with immunoSEQ multiplex PCR; TCRdb has only the in-frame clones, and not every one. The table includes about 59,000 clones, under 90% detected once. After thawing and overnight rest, PBMC were stained with GMM-loaded CD1B tetramer, viability dye and anti-CD3 for sorting. The lipid loaded on the CD1B tetramers was C32 glucose monomycolate from Rhodococcus equi. Sequenced sample: CD1b-GMM tetramer-negative cells sorted from PBMCs. Source of these receptors: an adult woman with latent tuberculosis.

This clone has only a few counts. V gene TRBV9 combines with J gene TRBJ1-4, with 7 positions matching TRBD1. The CDR3 is 15 amino acids. V shed 4 bases and J 8 bases; nucleotides not matched to a gene: 11. The germline V gene encodes CDR1 SGDLS and CDR2 YYNGEE. The CDR3 reads CASSPQTGLGEKLFF. DNA for the CDR3: TGTGCCAGCAGCCCCCAGACAGGGCTCGGAGAAAAACTGTTTTTT. The full variable domain, rest sourced from reference TRBV9 and TRBJ1-4, is DSGVTQTPKHLITATGQRVTLRCSPRSGDLSVYWYQQSLDQGLQFLIQYYNGEERAKGNILERFSAQQFPDLHSELNLSSLELGDSALYFCASSPQTGLGEKLFFGSGTQLSVL.

The chain carries TRBV19 and TRBJ2-5, with D perhaps TRBD2 (6 bases). CDR1 is LNHDA and CDR2 is SQIVND in the germline V gene (reference sequence). The ends were cut back, 2 bases at V and 2 bases at J, with 15 bases in the middle. The CDR3 has 16 residues. The CDR3 DNA sequence: TGTGCCAGTAGTATAACCCACCCGGGGAGGCAAGAGACCCAGTACTTC. This encodes CASSITHPGRQETQYF. Full variable domain (remainder filled in from reference TRBV19 and TRBJ2-5): DGGITQSPKYLFRKEGQNVTLSCEQNLNHDAMYWYRQDPGQGLRLIYYSQIVNDFQKGDIAEGYSVSREKKESFPLTVTSAQKNPTAFYLCASSITHPGRQETQYFGPGTRLLVL.

The rearrangement uses TRBV7-9 and TRBJ2-5; 11 positions match TRBD1. The CDR3 is made up of 16 amino acids. CDR1 is SEHNR and CDR2 is FQNEAQ in the germline V gene (reference sequence). The J segment lost 4 bases and the V segment lost 6 bases, leaving 10 bases of the junction unmatched. As DNA, the CDR3 is TGTGCCAGCAGGTTATGGGACAGGGGGGTTTCAGAGACCCAGTACTTC. Encoded protein: CASRLWDRGVSETQYF.

This chain uses TRBV6-5 with TRBJ1-1; maybe TRBD1 (6 bases). Germline V gene lookup returns CDR1 MNHEY and CDR2 SVGAGI. The CDR3 spans 12 residues. The ends were cut back, 9 bases at V and 3 bases at J, with 11 bases in the middle. For the CDR3, the DNA is TGTGCCAGTGTTGGACAGTACACTGAAGCTTTCTTT. It specifies CASVGQYTEAFF.

The chain recombines TRBV28 with TRBJ1-2; D is ambiguous. Per germline, CDR1 MDHEN and CDR2 SYDVKM. The CDR3 totals 12 residues. V lost 3 bases to trimming and J lost 3 bases, with 5 bases between them. CDR3: CASSLQDYGYTF. The CDR3 DNA reads as TGTGCCAGCAGTTTGCAGGACTATGGCTACACCTTC.

The chain combines TRBV6-1 with TRBJ2-3; the D is unclear. The CDR3 covers 15 residues. V was trimmed by 10 bases and J by 3 bases, leaving 20 bases between them. Germline V lookup: CDR1 MNHNS, CDR2 SASEGT. The CDR3 region has the DNA TGTGCCACCTACCCCGACACCTTCAGTACAGATACGCAGTATTTT. Protein sequence: CATYPDTFSTDTQYF.

The J gene is TRBJ1-3, the V gene TRBV7-2, with 7 bases identical to TRBD1. Germline V gene sequence: CDR1 SGHTA, CDR2 FQGNSA. Unmatched junction bases numbered 3, after V lost 0 bases and J lost 1 base. The CDR3 contains 16 residues. Written as DNA, the CDR3 is TGTGCCAGCAGCTTAGCGACAGGGATGTCTGGAAACACCATATATTTT. Amino acid sequence: CASSLATGMSGNTIYF.

V is TRBV18 and J is TRBJ2-2; D possibly corresponds to TRBD2 (5 bases). V gave up 4 bases and J gave up 3 bases, with 15 bases separating them. Germline V gene sequence: CDR1 KGHSH, CDR2 LQKENI. The CDR3 is made up of 16 amino acids. The CDR3 here is CASSLELLGDTGELFF. CDR3 DNA: TGTGCCAGCTCACTGGAGCTCCTGGGAGACACCGGGGAGCTGTTTTTT. The complete variable domain, with remaining parts taken from reference TRBV18 and TRBJ2-2, reads NAGVMQNPRHLVRRRGQEARLRCSPMKGHSHVYWYRQLPEEGLKFMVYLQKENIIDESGMPKERFSAEFPKEGPSILRIQQVVRGDSAAYFCASSLELLGDTGELFFGEGSRLTVL.

The V call is TRBV19, the J call TRBJ2-2, with D possibly TRBD2 on 6 matching bases. Between the trimmed V and J ends, which lost 3 bases and 1 base, there was a span of 9 bases. The CDR3 totals 15 residues. Germline V gene lookup returns CDR1 LNHDA and CDR2 SQIVND (reference sequence). Written as DNA, the CDR3 is TGTGCCAGTAGTATTAGGCGGGAGAACACCGGGGAGCTGTTTTTT. The encoded protein is CASSIRRENTGELFF.

The CDR3 loop is CASSGLRDRGLAQHF. CDR3 in DNA: TGTGCCAGTAGTGGTCTACGGGACAGGGGCTTGGCCCAGCATTTT. The chain has TRBV19 and TRBJ1-5; 10 bases map to TRBD1. CDR1 is LNHDA and CDR2 is SQIVND in the germline V gene (reference sequence). Trimming cost V 5 bases and J 11 bases; bases outside gene matches: 12. This CDR3 has 15 amino acids.

On this clone itself: At one boundary the junction diverges from the germline segment, which might be a read error. The chain links TRBV5-6 to TRBJ1-1, with D unresolved. CDR1 is SGHDT, CDR2 YYEEEE, per germline. The CDR3 is made up of 14 amino acids. CDR3 residues: CASSLFGRTLKEGF. The CDR3 DNA sequence: TGTGCCAGCAGCTTGTTCGGGAGAACACTGAAGGAGGGCTTT.

The genes are TRBV6-5 and TRBJ1-5, with D uncertain. This CDR3 has 13 residues. Germline V CDR1 and CDR2: MNHEY, SVGAGI. V gave up 7 bases and J gave up 6 bases, with 13 bases separating them. Written as DNA, the CDR3 is TGTGCCAGCACTTTAGGATCGGGTCAGCCCCAGCATTTT. It translates to CASTLGSGQPQHF.

This chain connects TRBV4-2 to TRBJ1-1, with D possibly being TRBD1 (6 bases). The CDR3 contains 14 residues. Germline CDR1 LGHNA, CDR2 YNFKEQ. V lost 1 base, J lost 4 bases, and 10 bases lay in between. The CDR3 DNA is TGTGCCAGCAGCCAAGGGGGAGGGGGCACTGAAGCTTTCTTT. It codes for CASSQGGGGTEAFF.

This chain links TRBV28 with TRBJ2-2; unclear D gene. This CDR3 is 15 amino acids long. V shed 2 bases and J shed 0 bases, with 7 bases lying between them. Germline V gene data show CDR1 as MDHEN and CDR2 as SYDVKM. CDR3 region: CASSLSLPNTGELFF. CDR3 DNA sequence: TGTGCCAGCAGTTTAAGCTTACCGAACACCGGGGAGCTGTTTTTT.

The chain carries TRBV19 and TRBJ1-2, with 7 positions matching TRBD1. CDR1 LNHDA and CDR2 SQIVND come from the germline V gene (reference sequence). The CDR3 length is 12 residues. V shed 6 bases and J 2 bases; nucleotides not matched to a gene: 0. The CDR3 bases are TGTGCCAGTAGGACAGGGAACTATGGCTACACCTTC. Its translation: CASRTGNYGYTF.

The J gene is TRBJ2-7, the V gene TRBV19; 8 positions match TRBD1. The CDR3 covers 14 residues. CDR1 is LNHDA and CDR2 is SQIVND in the germline V gene (reference sequence). Trimming cost V 5 bases and J 2 bases; bases outside gene matches: 5. In nucleotides, the CDR3 is TGTGCCAGTAGTGGGACAGGCCGCACCTACGAGCAGTACTTC. It yields the protein CASSGTGRTYEQYF.

The chain has TRBV11-1 and TRBJ2-2; D not resolved. The CDR3 spans 16 residues. V lost 3 bases and J lost 4, with 15 bases in between. CDR1 is SGHAT and CDR2 is FQDESV in the germline V gene (reference sequence). CDR3 sequence (DNA): TGTGCCAGCAGCTTGGTTTCAGGTGCTGGCACCGGGGAGCTGTTTTTT. It translates to CASSLVSGAGTGELFF.

CDR3 nucleotide sequence: TGTGCCAGCAGCTTAGGAAGGGGGCAGCCCCAGCATTTT. Its translation: CASSLGRGQPQHF. The chain joins TRBV7-9 to TRBJ1-5; D is possibly TRBD1 (6 bases). This CDR3 is built from 13 residues. Germline CDR1 is SEHNR and CDR2 is FQNEAQ (reference sequence). V lost 1 base, J lost 7 bases, and 8 bases lay in between.

The chain links TRBV28 to TRBJ1-2; D gene unclear. Germline lookup yields CDR1 MDHEN and CDR2 SYDVKM. The V end was cut by 7 bases, the J end by 4 bases, with 10 bases between. The CDR3 sequence is 12 residues long. CDR3 loop: CASNLGGYGYTF. CDR3 DNA sequence: TGTGCCAGCAACCTCGGCGGCTATGGCTACACCTTC.

This clone was observed a handful of times. One end of the junction is discordant with germline, which a read error may explain. The gene calls are TRBV10-3 and TRBJ2-7; D is perhaps TRBD1 (5 bases). The CDR3 runs 12 residues. The germline CDR1 and CDR2 sequences are ENHRY and SYGVKD. Written as DNA, the CDR3 is TGTGCCCTCAGGGCAGGTCATGGGGAGCAGTACTTC. This sequence encodes CALRAGHGEQYF.

This clone was detected only a few times. The gene calls are TRBV4-3 and TRBJ1-4, with TRBD1 matching over 11 bases. Per the germline V gene, CDR1 is LGHNA and CDR2 is YSLEER. J was trimmed by 7 bases and V by 5 bases; bases with no gene match: 6. The CDR3 has 15 residues. As DNA, the CDR3 is TGCGCCAGCAGCATTACTGGGACAGGGGGTGAAAAACTGTTTTTT. Its protein product is CASSITGTGGEKLFF.

V is TRBV4-3 and J is TRBJ2-5; 8 nucleotides align to TRBD2. The germline gives CDR1 LGHNA, CDR2 YSLEER. The CDR3 is made up of 15 amino acids. J was trimmed by 5 bases and V by 5 bases; bases with no gene match: 10. The CDR3 region has the DNA TGCGCCAGCAGCATACGGGGGGGGGCCATGGAGACCCAGTACTTC. Amino acids: CASSIRGGAMETQYF.

The rearrangement joins TRBV5-4 to TRBJ1-6, with TRBD1 identical over 9 bases. The CDR3 contains 14 residues. Trimming at V came to 4 bases and at J to 7 bases, leaving 3 bases not matched to a gene. Germline V gene lookup returns CDR1 SGHNT and CDR2 YYREEE (reference sequence). The CDR3: CASSPGTGNSPLHF. The CDR3 DNA reads as TGTGCCAGCAGCCCCGGGACAGGGAATTCACCCCTCCACTTT. The entire variable domain, with the rest obtained from reference TRBV5-4 and TRBJ1-6, is as follows: ETGVTQSPTHLIKTRGQQVTLRCSSQSGHNTVSWYQQALGQGPQFIFQYYREEENGRGNFPPRFSGLQFPNYSSELNVNALELDDSALYLCASSPGTGNSPLHFGNGTRLTVT.

The V gene is TRBV19, the J gene TRBJ1-1; no clear D gene. V was clipped by 1 base and J by 1 base, with 13 bases between them. The CDR3 sequence is 16 residues long. Germline V gene data show CDR1 as LNHDA and CDR2 as SQIVND (reference sequence). The CDR3 reads CASSIGLGGPNTEAFF. CDR3 bases: TGTGCCAGTAGTATAGGCCTTGGAGGACCGAACACTGAAGCTTTCTTT.

This chain joins TRBV7-9 and TRBJ2-2; 8 bases line up with TRBD1. CDR1 and CDR2 (germline): SEHNR, FQNEAQ (reference sequence). The V gene end was trimmed by 5 bases and the J gene end by 1 base; junction bases not matched to a gene: 6. The CDR3 is 16 residues long. The CDR3 nucleotides read TGTGCCAGCAGCAGAAACAGGGGGAAGAACACCGGGGAGCTGTTTTTT. Amino acid sequence: CASSRNRGKNTGELFF.

This clone is a singleton in its sample. The chain's CDR3 is CASSRPGAGELFF. DNA for the CDR3: TGCGCCAGCAGCCGCCCGGGGGCCGGGGAGCTGTTTTTT. The chain recombines TRBV5-1 with TRBJ2-2; a possible D gene is TRBD2 (6 bases). The length of the CDR3 is 13 residues. The V and J ends lost 4 bases and 6 bases respectively, with 10 bases between them. CDR1 is SGHRS and CDR2 is YFSETQ in the germline V gene.

The J gene is TRBJ2-7, the V gene TRBV28, with D tentatively TRBD1 (6 bases). CDR1 is MDHEN and CDR2 is SYDVKM in the germline V gene. Trimming cost V 3 bases and J 2 bases, with 11 bases left between them. This CDR3 is built from 14 residues. CDR3 in amino acids: CASSLVQGAYEQYF. The CDR3 DNA sequence: TGTGCCAGCAGTTTGGTACAGGGTGCCTACGAGCAGTACTTC.